A selection of T cell receptor beta chains follows, all from one sample in a study of cytomegalovirus exposure and HLA in healthy donors. Produced via immunoSEQ multiplex PCR; TCRdb's table is partial and in-frame only. In the table there are about 160,000 clones, about 81% of which are singletons. Sequencing input: PBMCs. The source of these receptors is a girl aged 2-10 years in good health and CMV-seropositive. Each CDR3 is given with its conserved first and last residue. D genes are given only for firm matches. Expanded clones are given a class, and other clones once, few, many or no size at all.

j_call	d_call	v_call	clone_size	cdr3_aa	cdr3_nt
TRBJ2-3	-	TRBV30	-	CAWSGGLGQWGTDTQYF	TGTGCCTGGAGTGGGGGTTTGGGGCAGTGGGGCACAGATACGCAGTATTTT
TRBJ1-1	-	TRBV28	-	CASSSPQGNTEAFF	TGTGCCAGCAGTTCCCCACAGGGGAACACTGAAGCTTTCTTT
TRBJ1-1	-	TRBV7-9	-	CASSIQGPLNTEAFF	TGTGCCAGCAGCATACAGGGACCCCTGAACACTGAAGCTTTCTTT
TRBJ2-5	-	TRBV19	-	CASSIGLGRALRETQYF	TGTGCCAGTAGTATAGGGTTGGGCAGGGCCTTAAGAGAGACCCAGTACTTC
TRBJ1-1	-	TRBV6-6	-	CASRQQGGLGNTEAFF	TGTGCCAGCAGGCAACAAGGGGGATTGGGGAACACTGAAGCTTTCTTT
TRBJ2-1	-	TRBV13	-	CASSLSETTHHNEQFF	TGTGCCAGCAGCTTATCCGAGACTACACACCACAATGAGCAGTTCTTC
TRBJ2-7	-	TRBV6-5	-	CASRSGFYEQYF	TGTGCCAGCAGATCCGGGTTCTACGAGCAGTACTTC
TRBJ2-2	-	TRBV27	-	CASSLEGAGELFF	TGTGCCAGCAGTTTAGAGGGGGCCGGGGAGCTGTTTTTT
TRBJ2-3	-	TRBV6-1	-	CASIPQGGITDTQYF	TGTGCCAGCATTCCCCAAGGAGGCATCACAGATACGCAGTATTTT
TRBJ2-1	-	TRBV30	-	CAWSPGSNNEQFF	TGTGCCTGGAGCCCGGGGTCAAACAATGAGCAGTTCTTC
TRBJ2-7	-	TRBV28	once	CASSLSSSYEQYF	TGTGCCAGCAGTTTATCCAGCTCCTACGAGCAGTACTTC
TRBJ2-5	TRBD2	TRBV30	-	CAWTSPREAQYF	TGTGCCTGGACTTCCCCGCGGGAGGCCCAGTACTTC
TRBJ2-7	-	TRBV20-1	-	CSASSGYEQYF	TGCAGTGCTTCCTCCGGCTACGAGCAGTACTTC
TRBJ1-1	TRBD1	TRBV6-6	once	CASSYARTGERTEAFF	TGTGCCAGCAGTTACGCCAGGACAGGGGAAAGAACTGAAGCTTTCTTT
TRBJ2-5	TRBD2	TRBV7-3	-	CASSPGGTQETQYF	TGTGCCAGCAGCCCGGGGGGGACTCAAGAGACCCAGTACTTC
TRBJ2-5	-	TRBV28	-	CASHELRGAGETQYF	TGTGCCAGCCACGAACTCAGGGGGGCAGGGGAGACCCAGTACTTC
TRBJ2-2	-	TRBV2	-	CASSKTTTGELFF	TGTGCCAGCAGTAAGACTACCACCGGGGAGCTGTTTTTT
TRBJ1-2	-	TRBV19	-	CASSRAGDYGYTF	TGTGCCAGTAGTAGGGCAGGGGACTATGGCTACACCTTC
TRBJ2-1	-	TRBV5-1	-	CASSPDTLSYNEQFF	TGCGCCAGCAGCCCCGACACCCTATCTTACAATGAGCAGTTCTTC
TRBJ2-1	-	TRBV28	-	CASRGASYNEQFF	TGTGCCAGCAGGGGAGCCTCCTACAATGAGCAGTTCTTC
TRBJ2-7	-	TRBV6-1	-	CASSYRYTVREQYF	TGTGCCAGCAGCTACCGTTATACAGTCCGCGAGCAGTACTTC
TRBJ1-2	TRBD1	TRBV2	-	CASSESRPTGVSGYTF	TGTGCCAGCAGTGAATCCCGCCCTACAGGGGTGTCAGGCTACACCTTC
TRBJ2-3	-	TRBV21-1	-	CASAQQGDTDTQYF	TGTGCCAGCGCTCAACAGGGGGACACAGATACGCAGTATTTT
TRBJ1-2	-	TRBV21-1	-	CASSIGQGGNYGYTF	TGTGCCAGCAGCATAGGACAGGGAGGGAACTATGGCTACACCTTC
TRBJ2-3	-	TRBV5-1	-	CASSLERADTQYF	TGCGCCAGCAGCTTGGAGCGGGCGGATACGCAGTATTTT
TRBJ2-5	TRBD2	TRBV6-1	-	CASSERSGRWGTQYF	TGTGCCAGCAGTGAACGGAGCGGGAGGTGGGGGACCCAGTACTTC
TRBJ2-5	-	TRBV5-8	-	CGYPWKEGEETQYF	TGTGGCTACCCGTGGAAGGAGGGTGAAGAGACCCAGTACTTC
TRBJ2-7	TRBD1	TRBV28	-	CASSRSLAGTGKYEQYF	TGTGCCAGCAGTCGTAGCCTCGCCGGGACAGGGAAGTACGAGCAGTACTTC
TRBJ2-7	TRBD1	TRBV10-2	-	CASSQDRAPYEQYF	TGCGCCAGCAGCCAGGACAGGGCCCCCTACGAGCAGTACTTC
TRBJ2-7	-	TRBV15	-	CATSKAVEVSYEQYF	TGTGCCACCAGCAAGGCGGTGGAGGTTTCCTACGAGCAGTACTTC
TRBJ1-1	-	TRBV6-1	-	CASRGGYTEAFF	TGTGCCAGCAGAGGAGGATACACTGAAGCTTTCTTT
TRBJ2-7	-	TRBV7-9	-	CASSSTESYEQYF	TGTGCCAGCAGCTCGACAGAGTCCTACGAGCAGTACTTC
TRBJ1-2	TRBD1	TRBV2	-	CASSGAGGLFGYTF	TGTGCCAGCAGTGGGGCAGGGGGCTTATTTGGCTACACCTTC
TRBJ1-3	-	TRBV28	-	CASSFLFSGNTIYF	TGTGCCAGCAGTTTCCTGTTCTCTGGAAACACCATATATTTT
TRBJ2-5	-	TRBV7-9	few	CASTPMDRETSQETQYF	TGTGCCAGCACCCCGATGGACCGGGAAACCTCCCAAGAGACCCAGTACTTC